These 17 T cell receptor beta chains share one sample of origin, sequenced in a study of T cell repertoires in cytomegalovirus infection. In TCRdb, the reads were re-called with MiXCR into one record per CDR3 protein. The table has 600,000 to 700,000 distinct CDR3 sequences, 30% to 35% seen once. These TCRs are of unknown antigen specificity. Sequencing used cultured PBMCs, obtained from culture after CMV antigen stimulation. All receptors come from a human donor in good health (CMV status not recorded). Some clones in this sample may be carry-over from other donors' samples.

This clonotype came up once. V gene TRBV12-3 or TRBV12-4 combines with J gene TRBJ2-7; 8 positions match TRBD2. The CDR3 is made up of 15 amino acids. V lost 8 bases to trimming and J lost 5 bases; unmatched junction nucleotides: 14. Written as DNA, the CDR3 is TGTGCCAGCGCTATCTCCTGGCGGGGGGCTAACGAGCAGTACTTC. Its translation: CASAISWRGANEQYF.

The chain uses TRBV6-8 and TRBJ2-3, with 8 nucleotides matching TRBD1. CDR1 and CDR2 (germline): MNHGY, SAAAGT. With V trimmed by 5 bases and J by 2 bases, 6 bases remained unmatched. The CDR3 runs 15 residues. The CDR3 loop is CASSQPGQATDTQYF. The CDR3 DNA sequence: TGTGCCAGCAGTCAACCGGGACAGGCCACAGATACGCAGTATTTT.

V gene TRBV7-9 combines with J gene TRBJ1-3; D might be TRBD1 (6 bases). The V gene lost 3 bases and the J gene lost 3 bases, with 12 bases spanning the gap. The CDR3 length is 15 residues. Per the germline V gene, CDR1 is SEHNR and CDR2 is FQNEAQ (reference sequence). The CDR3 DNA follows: TGTGCCAGCAGCTTGACGGGACAATATGGAAACACCATATATTTT. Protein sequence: CASSLTGQYGNTIYF.

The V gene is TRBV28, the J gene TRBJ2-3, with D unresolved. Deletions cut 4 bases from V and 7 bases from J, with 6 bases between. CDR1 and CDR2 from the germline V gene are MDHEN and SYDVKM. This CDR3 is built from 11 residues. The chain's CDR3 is CASSYRYTQYF. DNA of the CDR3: TGTGCCAGCAGTTACAGATATACGCAGTATTTT.

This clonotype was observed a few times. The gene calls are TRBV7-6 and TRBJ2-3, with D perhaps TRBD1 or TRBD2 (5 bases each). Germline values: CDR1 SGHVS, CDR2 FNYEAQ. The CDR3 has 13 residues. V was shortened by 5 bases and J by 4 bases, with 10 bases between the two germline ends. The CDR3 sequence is CASSIGTSDTQYF. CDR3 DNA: TGTGCCAGCAGCATCGGGACCTCAGATACGCAGTATTTT.

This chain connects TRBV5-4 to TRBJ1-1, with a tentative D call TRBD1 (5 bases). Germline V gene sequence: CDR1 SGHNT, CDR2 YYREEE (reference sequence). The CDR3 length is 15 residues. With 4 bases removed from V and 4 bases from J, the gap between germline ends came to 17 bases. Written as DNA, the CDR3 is TGTGCCAGCAGCACAACCGTAGGGGTCGGCACTGAAGCTTTCTTT. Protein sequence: CASSTTVGVGTEAFF.

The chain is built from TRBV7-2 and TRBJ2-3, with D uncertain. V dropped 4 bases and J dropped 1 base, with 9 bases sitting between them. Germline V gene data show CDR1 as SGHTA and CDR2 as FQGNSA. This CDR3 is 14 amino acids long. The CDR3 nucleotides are TGTGCCAGCAGCTCATGGCCTGGCACAGATACGCAGTATTTT. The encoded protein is CASSSWPGTDTQYF.

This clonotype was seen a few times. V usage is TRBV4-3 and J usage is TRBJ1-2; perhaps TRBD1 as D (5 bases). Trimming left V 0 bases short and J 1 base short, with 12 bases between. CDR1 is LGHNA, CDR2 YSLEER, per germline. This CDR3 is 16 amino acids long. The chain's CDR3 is CASSQDAERGNYGYTF. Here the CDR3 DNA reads TGCGCCAGCAGCCAAGATGCTGAGAGGGGTAACTATGGCTACACCTTC.

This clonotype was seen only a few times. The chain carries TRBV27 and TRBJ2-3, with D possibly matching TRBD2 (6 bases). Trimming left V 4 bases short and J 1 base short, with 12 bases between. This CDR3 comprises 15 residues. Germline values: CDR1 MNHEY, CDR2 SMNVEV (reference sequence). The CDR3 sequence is CASSSHGGRTDTQYF. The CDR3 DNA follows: TGTGCCAGCAGTTCCCACGGGGGTCGCACAGATACGCAGTATTTT.

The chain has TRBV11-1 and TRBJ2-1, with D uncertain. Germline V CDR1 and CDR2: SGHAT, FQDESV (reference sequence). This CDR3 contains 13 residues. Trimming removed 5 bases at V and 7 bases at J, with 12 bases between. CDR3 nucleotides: TGTGCCAGCAGCCACCCGCCCATTAATGAGCAGTTCTTC. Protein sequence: CASSHPPINEQFF.

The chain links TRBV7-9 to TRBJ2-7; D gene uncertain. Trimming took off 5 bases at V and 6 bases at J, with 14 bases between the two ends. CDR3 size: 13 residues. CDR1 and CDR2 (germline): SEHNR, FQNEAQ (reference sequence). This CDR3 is CASSPGPHLEQYF. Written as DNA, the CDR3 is TGTGCCAGCAGCCCCGGGCCGCACCTCGAGCAGTACTTC.

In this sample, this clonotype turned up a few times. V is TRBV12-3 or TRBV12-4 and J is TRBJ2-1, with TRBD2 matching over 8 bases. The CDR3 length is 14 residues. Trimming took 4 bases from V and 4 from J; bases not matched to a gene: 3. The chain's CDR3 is CASSSTSEYNEQFF. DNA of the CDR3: TGTGCCAGCAGTTCGACTAGCGAATACAATGAGCAGTTCTTC.

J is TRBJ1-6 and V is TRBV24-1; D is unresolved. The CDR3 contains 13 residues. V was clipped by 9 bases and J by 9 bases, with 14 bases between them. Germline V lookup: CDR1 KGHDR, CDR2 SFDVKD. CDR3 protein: CATPQNRSSPLHF. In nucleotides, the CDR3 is TGTGCCACCCCCCAAAATAGGAGTTCACCCCTCCACTTT.

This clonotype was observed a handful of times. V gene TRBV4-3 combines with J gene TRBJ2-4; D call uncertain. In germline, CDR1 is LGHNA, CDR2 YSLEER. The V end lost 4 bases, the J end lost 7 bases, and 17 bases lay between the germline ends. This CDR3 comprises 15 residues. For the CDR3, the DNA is TGCGCCAGCAGCCTCAGGTTGGATACCCCGAACATTCAGTACTTC. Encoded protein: CASSLRLDTPNIQYF.

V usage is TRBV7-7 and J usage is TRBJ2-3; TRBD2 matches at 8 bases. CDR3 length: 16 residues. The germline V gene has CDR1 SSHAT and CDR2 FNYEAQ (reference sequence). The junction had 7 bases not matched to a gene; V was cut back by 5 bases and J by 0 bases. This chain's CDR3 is CASSPGLGVSTDTQYF. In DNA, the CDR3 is TGTGCCAGCAGCCCGGGACTAGGGGTTAGCACAGATACGCAGTATTTT.

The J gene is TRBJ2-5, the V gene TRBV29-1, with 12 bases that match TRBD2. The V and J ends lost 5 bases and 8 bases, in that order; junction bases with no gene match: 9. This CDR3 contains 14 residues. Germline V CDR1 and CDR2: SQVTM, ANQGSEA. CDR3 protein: CSVIRLAGEGTQYF. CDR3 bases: TGCAGCGTTATAAGACTAGCGGGGGAAGGAACCCAGTACTTC.

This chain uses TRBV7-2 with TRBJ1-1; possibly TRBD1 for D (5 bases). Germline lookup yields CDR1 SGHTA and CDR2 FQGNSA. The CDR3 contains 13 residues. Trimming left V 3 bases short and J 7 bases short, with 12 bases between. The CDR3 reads CASSLPRGSEAFF. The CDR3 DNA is TGTGCCAGCAGCTTGCCCCGGGGCAGTGAAGCTTTCTTT. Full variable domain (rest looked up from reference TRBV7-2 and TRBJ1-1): GAGVSQSPSNKVTEKGKDVELRCDPISGHTALYWYRQSLGQGLEFLIYFQGNSAPDKSGLPSDRFSAERTGGSVSTLTIQRTQQEDSAVYLCASSLPRGSEAFFGQGTRLTVV.